This T cell receptor beta chain was sequenced for a study of T cells in Graves' hyperthyroidism and ophthalmopathy. Germline V CDR1 and CDR2: SGHDT, YYEEEE. The V and J ends lost 3 bases and 4 bases, in that order; junction bases with no gene match: 8. This CDR3 contains 16 residues. Researchers amplified the TCR beta CDR3 regions from RNA transcripts. TCR CDR3 regions were first amplified by RT-PCR with HTBI primers. TCRdb reprocessed the multiplex PCR reads via MiXCR and lists one record per CDR3 protein. The data show fewer than 550,000 distinct CDR3 sequences, 15% to 19% seen once. The sample holds a few counts of this clonotype.

The receptor's source is a woman between 18 and 29 years old with Graves' hyperthyroidism. The source material was blood. V is TRBV5-6 and J is TRBJ2-1; 9 nucleotides match TRBD2. The CDR3 DNA reads as TGTGCCAGCAGCTCCCGGGTAGCGGGAGTTTACAATGAGCAGTTCTTC. Protein sequence: CASSSRVAGVYNEQFF.